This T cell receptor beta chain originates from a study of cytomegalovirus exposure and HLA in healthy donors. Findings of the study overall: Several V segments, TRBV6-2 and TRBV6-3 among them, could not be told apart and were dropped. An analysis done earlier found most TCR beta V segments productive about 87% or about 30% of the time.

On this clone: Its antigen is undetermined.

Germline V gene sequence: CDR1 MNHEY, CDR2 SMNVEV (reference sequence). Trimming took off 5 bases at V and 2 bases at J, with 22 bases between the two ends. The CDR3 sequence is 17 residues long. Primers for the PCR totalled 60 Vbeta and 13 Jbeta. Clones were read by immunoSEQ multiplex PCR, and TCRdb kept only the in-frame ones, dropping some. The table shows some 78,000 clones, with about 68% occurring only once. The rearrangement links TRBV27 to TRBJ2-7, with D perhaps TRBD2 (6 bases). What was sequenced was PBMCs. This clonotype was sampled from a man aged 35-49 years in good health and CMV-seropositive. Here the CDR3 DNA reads TGTGCCAGCAGTCCCAAAGCTACCGGGACTTACCCCTACGAGCAGTACTTC. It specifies CASSPKATGTYPYEQYF.